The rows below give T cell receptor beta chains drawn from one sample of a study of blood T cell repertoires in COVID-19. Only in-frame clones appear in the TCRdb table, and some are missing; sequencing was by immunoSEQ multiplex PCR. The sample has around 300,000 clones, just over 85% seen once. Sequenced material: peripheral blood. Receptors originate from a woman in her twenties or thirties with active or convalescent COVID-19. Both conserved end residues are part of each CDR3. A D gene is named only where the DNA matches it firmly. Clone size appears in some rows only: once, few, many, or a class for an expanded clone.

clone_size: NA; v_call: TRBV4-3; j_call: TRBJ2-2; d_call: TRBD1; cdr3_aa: CASSHPRDRATGELFF; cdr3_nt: TGCGCCAGCAGCCACCCGAGGGACAGGGCCACCGGGGAGCTGTTTTTT
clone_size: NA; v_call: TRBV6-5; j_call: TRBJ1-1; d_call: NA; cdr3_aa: CASRRGPKEAFF; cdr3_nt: TGTGCCAGCAGGAGAGGTCCCAAGGAAGCTTTCTTT
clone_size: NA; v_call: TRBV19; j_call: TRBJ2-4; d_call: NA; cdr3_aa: CASIDRYLKLAKNIQYF; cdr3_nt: TGTGCCAGTATCGACAGATACCTTAAATTAGCCAAAAACATTCAGTACTTC
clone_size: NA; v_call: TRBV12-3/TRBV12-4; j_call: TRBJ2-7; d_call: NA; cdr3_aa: CASSLQGYEQYF; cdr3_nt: TGTGCCAGCAGTTTACAGGGCTACGAGCAGTACTTC
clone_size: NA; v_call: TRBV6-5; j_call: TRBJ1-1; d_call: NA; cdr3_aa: CASSPGTKAFF; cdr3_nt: TGTGCCAGCAGCCCCGGGACTAAAGCTTTCTTT
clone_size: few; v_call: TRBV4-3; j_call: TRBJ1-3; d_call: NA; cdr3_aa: CASSQDRVSGNTIYF; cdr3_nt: TGCGCCAGCAGCCAAGACAGGGTCTCTGGAAACACCATATATTTT
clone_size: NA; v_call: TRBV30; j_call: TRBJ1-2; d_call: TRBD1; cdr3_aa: CAWSVGTGKWFGYTF; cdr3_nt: TGTGCCTGGAGTGTCGGGACAGGGAAATGGTTTGGCTACACCTTC
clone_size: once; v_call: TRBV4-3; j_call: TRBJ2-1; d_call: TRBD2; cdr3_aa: CASSQDPYRATSGWANEQFF; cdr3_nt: TGCGCCAGCAGCCAAGATCCTTATAGGGCGACTAGCGGTTGGGCCAATGAGCAGTTCTTC
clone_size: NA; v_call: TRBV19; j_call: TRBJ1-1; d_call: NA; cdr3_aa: CASSFGQMNTEAFF; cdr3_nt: TGTGCCAGTAGTTTCGGACAGATGAACACTGAAGCTTTCTTT
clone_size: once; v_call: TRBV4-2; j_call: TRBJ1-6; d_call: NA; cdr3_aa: CASSQTTGSPVPPLHF; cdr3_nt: TGTGCCAGCAGCCAAACAACGGGGAGCCCGGTCCCACCCCTCCACTTT
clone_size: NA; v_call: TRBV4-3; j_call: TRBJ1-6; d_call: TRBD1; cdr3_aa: CASSGQGANRPLHF; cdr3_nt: TGCGCCAGCTCAGGACAGGGGGCGAATCGGCCCCTCCACTTT
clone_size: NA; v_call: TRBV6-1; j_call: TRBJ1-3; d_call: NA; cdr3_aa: CASSASRVYSSGNTIYF; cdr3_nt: TGTGCCAGCAGTGCCTCCAGGGTTTACAGCTCTGGAAACACCATATATTTT
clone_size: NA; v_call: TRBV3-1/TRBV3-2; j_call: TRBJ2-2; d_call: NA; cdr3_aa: CASSHIGGSSTGELFF; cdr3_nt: TGTGCCAGCAGCCACATAGGCGGGTCGAGCACCGGGGAGCTGTTTTTT
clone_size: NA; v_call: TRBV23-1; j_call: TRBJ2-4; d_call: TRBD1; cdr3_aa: CASSHAGTGENIQYF; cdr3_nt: TGCGCCAGCAGTCATGCCGGGACAGGGGAAAACATTCAGTACTTC
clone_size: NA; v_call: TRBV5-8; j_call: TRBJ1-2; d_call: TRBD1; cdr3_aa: CASSAYSGTGVYGYTF; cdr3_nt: TGTGCCAGCAGCGCTTACTCCGGGACAGGGGTCTATGGCTACACCTTC
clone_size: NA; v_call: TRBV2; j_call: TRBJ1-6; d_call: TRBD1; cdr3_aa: CASRPLDRVSPLHF; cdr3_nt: TGTGCCAGCAGGCCCCTAGACAGGGTTTCACCCCTCCACTTT
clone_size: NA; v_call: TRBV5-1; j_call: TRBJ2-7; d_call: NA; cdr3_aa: CASSLGANYEQYF; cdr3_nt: TGCGCCAGCAGCCTAGGGGCCAACTACGAGCAGTACTTC
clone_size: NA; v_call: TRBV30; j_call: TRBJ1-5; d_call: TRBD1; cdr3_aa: CAWVEGQDSNQPQHF; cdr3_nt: TGTGCCTGGGTTGAGGGACAGGATAGCAATCAGCCCCAGCATTTT
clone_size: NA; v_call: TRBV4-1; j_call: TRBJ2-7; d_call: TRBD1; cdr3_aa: CASSRGTGDYEQYF; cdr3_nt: TGCGCCAGCAGCCGTGGGACAGGGGACTACGAGCAGTACTTC
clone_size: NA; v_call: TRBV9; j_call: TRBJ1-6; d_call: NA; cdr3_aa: CASSVAEGNSPLHF; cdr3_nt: TGTGCCAGCAGCGTAGCGGAGGGAAATTCACCCCTCCACTTT
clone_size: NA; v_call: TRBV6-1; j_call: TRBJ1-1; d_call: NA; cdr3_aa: CASSEGVGPGAFF; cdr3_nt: TGTGCCAGCAGTGAAGGTGTGGGCCCAGGGGCTTTCTTT
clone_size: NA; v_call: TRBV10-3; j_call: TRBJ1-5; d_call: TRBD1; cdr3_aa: CAISGQGSNQPQHF; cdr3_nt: TGTGCCATCAGCGGACAGGGGAGCAATCAGCCCCAGCATTTT
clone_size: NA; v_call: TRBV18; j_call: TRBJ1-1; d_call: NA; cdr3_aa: CASSPAQNTEAFF; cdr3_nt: TGTGCCAGCTCACCAGCACAGAACACTGAAGCTTTCTTT
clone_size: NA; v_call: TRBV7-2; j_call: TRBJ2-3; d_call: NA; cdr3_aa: CASSLVGLTGTDTQYF; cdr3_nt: TGTGCCAGCAGCTTAGTCGGACTGACGGGGACAGATACGCAGTATTTT
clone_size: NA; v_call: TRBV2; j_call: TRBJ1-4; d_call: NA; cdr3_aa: CASRGDWGGVEKLFF; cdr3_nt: TGTGCCAGCAGGGGGGACTGGGGAGGGGTAGAAAAACTGTTTTTT
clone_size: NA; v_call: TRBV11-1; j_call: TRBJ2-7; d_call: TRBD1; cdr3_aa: CASSEQGPPAYEQYF; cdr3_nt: TGTGCCAGCAGCGAACAGGGGCCCCCGGCCTACGAGCAGTACTTC
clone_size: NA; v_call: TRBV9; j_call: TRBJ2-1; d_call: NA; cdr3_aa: CASSPLVSSSSYNEQFF; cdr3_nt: TGTGCCAGCAGCCCCCTAGTTAGTAGCAGCTCCTACAATGAGCAGTTCTTC
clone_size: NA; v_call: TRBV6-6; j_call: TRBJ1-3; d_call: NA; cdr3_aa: CASTLGHGTGNTIYF; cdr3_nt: TGTGCCAGCACCCTAGGCCACGGAACTGGAAACACCATATATTTT
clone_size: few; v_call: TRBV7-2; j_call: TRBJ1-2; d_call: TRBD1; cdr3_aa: CASSLAVDRARGYTF; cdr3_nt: TGTGCCAGCAGCTTAGCGGTCGACAGGGCGCGTGGCTACACCTTC
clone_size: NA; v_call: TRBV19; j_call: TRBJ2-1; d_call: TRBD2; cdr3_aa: CASSIGSGGVYNEQFF; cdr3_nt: TGTGCCAGTAGTATAGGAAGCGGGGGTGTCTACAATGAGCAGTTCTTC
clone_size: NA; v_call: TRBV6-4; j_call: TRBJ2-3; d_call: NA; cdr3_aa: CASSRQPTSTDTQYF; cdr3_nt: TGTGCCAGCAGTCGACAGCCTACTAGCACAGATACGCAGTATTTT
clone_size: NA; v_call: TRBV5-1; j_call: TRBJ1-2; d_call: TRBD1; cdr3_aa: CASSPDRVRGYTF; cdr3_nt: TGCGCCAGCAGCCCGGACAGGGTGCGTGGCTACACCTTC
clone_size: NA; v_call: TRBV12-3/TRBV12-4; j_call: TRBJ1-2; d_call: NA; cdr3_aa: CASRASLGYTF; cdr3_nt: TGTGCCTCCAGGGCTTCCTTGGGCTACACCTTC
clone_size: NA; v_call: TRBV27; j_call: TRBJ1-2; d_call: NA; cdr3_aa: CASSFRWREGGYTF; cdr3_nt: TGTGCCAGCAGTTTCCGATGGAGGGAGGGAGGCTACACCTTC
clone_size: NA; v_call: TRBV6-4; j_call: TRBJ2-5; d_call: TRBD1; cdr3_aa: CASSRTGKETQYF; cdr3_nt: TGTGCCAGCAGTAGGACAGGGAAAGAGACCCAGTACTTC
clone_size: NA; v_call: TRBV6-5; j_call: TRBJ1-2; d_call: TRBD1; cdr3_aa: CASRPTGGGRGYTF; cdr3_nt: TGTGCCAGCAGACCAACAGGGGGCGGTCGTGGCTACACCTTC
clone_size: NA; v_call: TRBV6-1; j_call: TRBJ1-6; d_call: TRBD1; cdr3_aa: CASSEVRGRQNSPLHF; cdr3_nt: TGTGCCAGCAGTGAAGTGAGGGGGCGGCAGAATTCACCCCTCCACTTT